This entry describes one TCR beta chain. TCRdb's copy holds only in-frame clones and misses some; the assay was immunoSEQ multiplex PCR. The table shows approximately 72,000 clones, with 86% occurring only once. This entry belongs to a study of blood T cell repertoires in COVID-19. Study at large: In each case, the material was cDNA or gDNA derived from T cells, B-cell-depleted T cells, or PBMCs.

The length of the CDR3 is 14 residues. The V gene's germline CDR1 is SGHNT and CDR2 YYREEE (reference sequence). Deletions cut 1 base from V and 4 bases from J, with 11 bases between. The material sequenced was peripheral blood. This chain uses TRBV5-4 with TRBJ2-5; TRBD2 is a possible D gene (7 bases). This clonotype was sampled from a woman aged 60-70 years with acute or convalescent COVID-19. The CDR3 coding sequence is TGTGCCAGCAGCTTGAGTGGGGGGGCAGAGACCCAGTACTTC. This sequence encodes CASSLSGGAETQYF.